Shown below are 15 T cell receptor beta chains from a single sample sequenced in a study of human T cells and chemical hapten exposure. Time point reported: pre-sensitization, week 0. Treatment reported: therapeutic diphenylcyclopropenone sensitization with weekly scalp DPC. TCRdb reprocessed the RACE reads via MiXCR and lists one record per CDR3 protein. The sample includes roughly 380,000 distinct CDR3 sequences, approximately 5% of them seen just once. The sample consisted of whole blood, taken in connection with sensitization to the hapten diphenylcyclopropenone (DPC). The source of these receptors is a woman between 45 and 65 years old with alopecia areata. Some clones in this sample may be carry-over from other donors' samples.

This clonotype was seen repeatedly, ten times or more. The J gene is TRBJ2-1, the V gene TRBV29-1; tentative D call: TRBD2 (6 bases). The germline V gene encodes CDR1 SQVTM and CDR2 ANQGSEA. The CDR3 consists of 17 residues. V was trimmed by 1 base and J by 2 bases, leaving 18 bases between them. CDR3: CSVEVGHGGTTYNEQFF. The DNA for the CDR3 is TGCAGCGTTGAAGTGGGGCATGGCGGGACCACCTACAATGAGCAGTTCTTC.

This clonotype turned up a few times. This chain connects TRBV12-3 or TRBV12-4 to TRBJ2-3; TRBD1 aligns across 8 bases. The CDR3 has 14 residues. Trimming removed 5 bases from V and 7 bases from J; junction bases left unmatched: 8. The CDR3 DNA follows: TGTGCCAGCAGTCCAAGGACAGGGCAAAATACGCAGTATTTT. Its translation is CASSPRTGQNTQYF.

In this sample, this clonotype turned up a few times. V gene TRBV5-1 combines with J gene TRBJ1-1; 8 positions agree with TRBD1. CDR3 length: 17 residues. CDR1 is SGHRS and CDR2 is YFSETQ in the germline V gene. With 0 bases clipped from V and 0 bases from J, the junction kept 7 bases outside the gene matches. The CDR3 sequence: CASSLGQGKTLNTEAFF. CDR3 in DNA: TGCGCCAGCAGCTTGGGACAGGGGAAGACCCTGAACACTGAAGCTTTCTTT.

This clonotype was seen only a few times. The rearrangement uses TRBV12-3 or TRBV12-4 and TRBJ2-2, with D perhaps matching TRBD2 (6 bases). CDR3 length equals 16 residues. The V end was cut by 6 bases, the J end by 2 bases, with 16 bases between. CDR3 sequence (DNA): TGTGCCAGCAGACAAAGGGGCGGGATAAACACCGGGGAGCTGTTTTTT. Translated, it gives CASRQRGGINTGELFF.

This chain links TRBV3-1 with TRBJ2-7; 10 nucleotides line up with TRBD1. The germline gives CDR1 LGHDT, CDR2 YNNKEL (reference sequence). The CDR3 is made up of 15 amino acids. With 2 bases clipped from V and 5 bases from J, the junction kept 6 bases outside the gene matches. This CDR3 is CASSQPGTGVHEQYF. DNA of the CDR3: TGTGCCAGCAGCCAACCCGGGACAGGGGTCCACGAGCAGTACTTC.

Ten or more counts support this clonotype. This chain joins TRBV5-6 and TRBJ1-1; D is unclear. The CDR3 runs 13 residues. Trimming took off 6 bases at V and 8 bases at J, with 17 bases between the two ends. From germline, CDR1 is SGHDT and CDR2 YYEEEE. The CDR3 DNA reads as TGTGCCAGCATTCCGGGCCAGGACGGGGAAGCTTTCTTT. This sequence encodes CASIPGQDGEAFF. The whole variable domain, remainder taken from reference TRBV5-6 and TRBJ1-1, is DAGVTQSPTHLIKTRGQQVTLRCSPKSGHDTVSWYQQALGQGPQFIFQYYEEEERQRGNFPDRFSGHQFPNYSSELNVNALLLGDSALYLCASIPGQDGEAFFGQGTRLTVV.

The genes are TRBV20-1 and TRBJ1-5; D gene uncertain. This CDR3 comprises 16 residues. Trimming shortened V by 0 bases and J by 3 bases, and 15 bases separated the two germline ends. The germline gives CDR1 DFQATT, CDR2 SNEGSKA (reference sequence). CDR3 sequence (DNA): TGCAGTGCTAGAGATCTGGGTGTCCCGCTCAATCAGCCCCAGCATTTT. This encodes CSARDLGVPLNQPQHF.

This clonotype was observed at least ten times. The chain combines TRBV6-1 with TRBJ2-1; weak D call: TRBD2 (7 bases). CDR1 is MNHNS and CDR2 is SASEGT in the germline V gene. Trimming removed 6 bases from V and 1 base from J, with 13 bases in between. This CDR3 region has 15 residues. As DNA, the CDR3 is TGTGCCAGCAGGGAGGGGGGGCAATCCTACAATGAGCAGTTCTTC. Protein product: CASREGGQSYNEQFF.

This chain links TRBV5-1 with TRBJ1-1, with D perhaps TRBD1 (5 bases). The CDR3 sequence is 14 residues long. Trimming stripped 0 bases from V and 8 bases from J, with 14 bases between. The V gene's germline CDR1 is SGHRS and CDR2 YFSETQ. The CDR3 loop is CASSLDWDLDEAFF. In DNA, the CDR3 is TGCGCCAGCAGCTTGGATTGGGACCTGGACGAAGCTTTCTTT.

This clonotype has only a few counts. The genes are TRBV3-1 and TRBJ1-1, with a weak D call TRBD1 (5 bases). The germline V and J ends were trimmed by 9 bases and 8 bases, with 22 bases remaining between them. Germline V gives CDR1 LGHDT, CDR2 YNNKEL (reference sequence). The CDR3 is 14 residues long. CDR3 loop: CASGWRDGSLEAFF. In DNA form, the CDR3 reads TGTGCCAGTGGGTGGAGGGACGGATCATTAGAAGCTTTCTTT.

This sequence joins TRBV7-9 and TRBJ1-2; D gene ambiguous. The CDR3 has 14 amino acids. Germline V gene sequence: CDR1 SEHNR, CDR2 FQNEAQ (reference sequence). V lost 1 base to trimming and J lost 3 bases, with 9 bases between them. This chain's CDR3 is CASSLGSGDYGYTF. CDR3 bases: TGTGCCAGCAGCTTAGGGTCCGGCGACTATGGCTACACCTTC.

This clonotype was observed a handful of times. This chain links TRBV6-5 with TRBJ1-1; D call uncertain. The CDR3 is made up of 14 amino acids. Germline CDR1 and CDR2: MNHEY and SVGAGI. Trimming removed 2 bases from V and 6 bases from J, with 13 bases in between. The CDR3 spells CASSYPGASPEAFF. CDR3 coding DNA: TGTGCCAGCAGTTACCCGGGAGCCTCACCTGAAGCTTTCTTT.

This clonotype was observed a handful of times. The chain employs TRBV7-6 and TRBJ2-3, with D hard to call. Germline-derived CDR1 and CDR2 are SGHVS and FNYEAQ. The CDR3 is made up of 16 amino acids. The V end was cut by 0 bases, the J end by 0 bases, with 10 bases between. The CDR3 bases are TGTGCCAGCAGCTTAGCCGGGCCGGTGAGCACAGATACGCAGTATTTT. Translation: CASSLAGPVSTDTQYF.

Only a few counts were recorded for this clonotype. The chain combines TRBV20-1 with TRBJ2-6; 8 nucleotides align to TRBD2. Germline V gene lookup returns CDR1 DFQATT and CDR2 SNEGSKA (reference sequence). The CDR3 consists of 15 residues. Trimming cost V 5 bases and J 4 bases; bases outside gene matches: 7. CDR3 bases: TGCAGTGCTCCCGCTAGCGGGTCAGGGGCCAACGTCCTGACTTTC. Translated: CSAPASGSGANVLTF.

This clonotype has a count of ten or more. This chain joins TRBV7-6 and TRBJ2-3; the match to TRBD2 covers 10 bases. Trimming at V came to 3 bases and at J to 0 bases, leaving 3 bases not matched to a gene. CDR3 length: 16 amino acids. The germline V gene has CDR1 SGHVS and CDR2 FNYEAQ. CDR3 in amino acids: CASSFGLAASTDTQYF. CDR3 nucleotide sequence: TGTGCCAGCAGCTTCGGACTAGCGGCTAGCACAGATACGCAGTATTTT.